This TCR beta chain was recovered during a study of blood T cell repertoires in COVID-19. Across the study: Researchers got acute and convalescent COVID-19 samples from the United States, Italy and Spain. PBMCs, B-cell-depleted T cells, or T cells provided the cDNA or gDNA that made up the material.

CDR3 size: 18 residues. With 0 bases removed from V and 5 bases from J, the gap between germline ends came to 17 bases. Germline loops: CDR1 WNHNN, CDR2 SYGVQD (reference sequence). Recruitment covered about 25 US areas and drew participants whose ages spanned about 18 to 100 years. Each participant's cohort was designated according to participant-reported clinical history. Produced via immunoSEQ multiplex PCR; TCRdb's table is partial and in-frame only. There are some 220,000 clones in the sample; 70% to 90% occur only once, and 3.5% to 4.5% lies in the top ten. The gene calls are TRBV10-1 and TRBJ1-6; D is undetermined. The receptor's source is a woman aged 35 to 49 with acute COVID-19. Sequences were obtained from PBMCs or T cells enriched from blood (not recorded which). CDR3 amino acids: CASSESTPKTSDNSPLHF. The CDR3 DNA sequence: TGCGCCAGCAGTGAGTCCACCCCAAAGACAAGTGATAATTCACCCCTCCACTTT.